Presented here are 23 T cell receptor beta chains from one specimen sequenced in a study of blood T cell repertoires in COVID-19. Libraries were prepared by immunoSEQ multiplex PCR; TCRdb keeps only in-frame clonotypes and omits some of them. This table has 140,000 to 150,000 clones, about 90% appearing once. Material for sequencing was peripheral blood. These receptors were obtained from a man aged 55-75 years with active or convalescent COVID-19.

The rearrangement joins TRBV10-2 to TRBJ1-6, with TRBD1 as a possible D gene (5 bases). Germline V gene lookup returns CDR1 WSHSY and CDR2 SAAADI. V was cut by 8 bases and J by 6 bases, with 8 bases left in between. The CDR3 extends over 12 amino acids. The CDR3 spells CASQGGNSPLHF. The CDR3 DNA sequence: TGCGCCAGCCAGGGCGGTAATTCACCCCTCCACTTT.

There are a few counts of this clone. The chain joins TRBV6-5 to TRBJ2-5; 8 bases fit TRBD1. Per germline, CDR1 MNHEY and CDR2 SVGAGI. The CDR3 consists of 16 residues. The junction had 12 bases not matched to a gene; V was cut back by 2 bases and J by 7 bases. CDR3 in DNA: TGTGCCAGCAGTTACACTCGGACAGGGAGCCCAGGGACCCAGTACTTC. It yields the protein CASSYTRTGSPGTQYF.

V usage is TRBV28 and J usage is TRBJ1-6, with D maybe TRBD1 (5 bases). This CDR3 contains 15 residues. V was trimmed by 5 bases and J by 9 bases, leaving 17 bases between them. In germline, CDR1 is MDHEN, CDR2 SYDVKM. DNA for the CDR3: TGTGCCAGCAGTCCCCTGTGGAGGGGTGGTTCACCCCTCCACTTT. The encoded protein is CASSPLWRGGSPLHF.

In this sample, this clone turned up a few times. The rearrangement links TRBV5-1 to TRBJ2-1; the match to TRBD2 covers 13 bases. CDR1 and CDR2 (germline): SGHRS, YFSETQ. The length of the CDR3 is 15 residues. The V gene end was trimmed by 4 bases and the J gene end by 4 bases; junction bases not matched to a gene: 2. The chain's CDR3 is CASSLGLAGYNEQFF. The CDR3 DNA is TGCGCCAGCAGCCTGGGACTAGCGGGGTACAATGAGCAGTTCTTC.

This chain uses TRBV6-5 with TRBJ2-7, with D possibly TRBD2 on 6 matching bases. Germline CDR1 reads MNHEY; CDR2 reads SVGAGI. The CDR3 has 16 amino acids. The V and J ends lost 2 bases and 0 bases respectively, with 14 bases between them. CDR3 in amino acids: CASSYVLYGSSYEQYF. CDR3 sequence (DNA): TGTGCCAGCAGTTACGTTTTATACGGGAGCTCCTACGAGCAGTACTTC.

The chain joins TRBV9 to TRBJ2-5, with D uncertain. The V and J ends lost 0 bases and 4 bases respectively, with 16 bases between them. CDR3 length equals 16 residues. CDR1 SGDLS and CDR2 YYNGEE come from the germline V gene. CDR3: CASSVGGRTGGETQYF. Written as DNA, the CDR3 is TGTGCCAGCAGCGTAGGAGGCCGCACGGGTGGAGAGACCCAGTACTTC.

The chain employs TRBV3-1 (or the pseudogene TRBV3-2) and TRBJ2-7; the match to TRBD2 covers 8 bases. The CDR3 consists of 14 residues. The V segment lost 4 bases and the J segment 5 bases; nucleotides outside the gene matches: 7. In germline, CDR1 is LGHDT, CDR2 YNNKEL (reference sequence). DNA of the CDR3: TGTGCCAGCAGCCGCAGCGGGAGTAGGAACGAGCAGTACTTC. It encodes CASSRSGSRNEQYF.

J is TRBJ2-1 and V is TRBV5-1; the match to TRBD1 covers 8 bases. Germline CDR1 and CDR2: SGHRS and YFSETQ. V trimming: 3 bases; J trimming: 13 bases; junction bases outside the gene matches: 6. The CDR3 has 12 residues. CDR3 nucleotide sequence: TGCGCCAGCAGCTCCTCAGGGGGCGTTCAGTTCTTC. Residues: CASSSSGGVQFF.

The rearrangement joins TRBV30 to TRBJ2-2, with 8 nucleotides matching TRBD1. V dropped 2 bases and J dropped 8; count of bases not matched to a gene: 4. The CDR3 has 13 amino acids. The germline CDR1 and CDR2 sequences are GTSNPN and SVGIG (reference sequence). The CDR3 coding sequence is TGTGCCTGGAGTCGGACAGGGATTGGGGAGCTGTTTTTT. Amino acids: CAWSRTGIGELFF.

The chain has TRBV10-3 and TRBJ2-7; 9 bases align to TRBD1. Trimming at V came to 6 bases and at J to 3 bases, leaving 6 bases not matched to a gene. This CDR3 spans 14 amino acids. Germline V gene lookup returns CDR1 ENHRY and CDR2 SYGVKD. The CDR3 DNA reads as TGTGCCATCAGCACCGGGACAGGGCTCTACGAGCAGTACTTC. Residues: CAISTGTGLYEQYF.

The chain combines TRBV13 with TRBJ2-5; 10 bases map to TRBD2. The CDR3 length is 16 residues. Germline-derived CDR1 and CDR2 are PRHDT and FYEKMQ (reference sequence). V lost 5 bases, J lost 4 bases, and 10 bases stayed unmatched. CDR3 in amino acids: CASSVDLAGAGETQYF. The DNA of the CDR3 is TGTGCCAGCAGCGTCGACCTAGCGGGAGCCGGAGAGACCCAGTACTTC.

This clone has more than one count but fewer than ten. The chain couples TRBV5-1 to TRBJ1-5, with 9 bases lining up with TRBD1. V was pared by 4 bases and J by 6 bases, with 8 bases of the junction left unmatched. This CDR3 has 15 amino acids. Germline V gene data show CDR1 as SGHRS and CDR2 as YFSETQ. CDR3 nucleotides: TGCGCCAGCAGCCCCGGACAGGGGTCGGGTCAGCCCCAGCATTTT. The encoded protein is CASSPGQGSGQPQHF.

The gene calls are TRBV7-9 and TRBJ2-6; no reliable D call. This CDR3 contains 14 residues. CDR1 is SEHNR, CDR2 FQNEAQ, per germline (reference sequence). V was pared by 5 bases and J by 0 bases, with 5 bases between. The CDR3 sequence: CASSVRSGANVLTF. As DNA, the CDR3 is TGTGCCAGCAGCGTTCGCTCTGGGGCCAACGTCCTGACTTTC.

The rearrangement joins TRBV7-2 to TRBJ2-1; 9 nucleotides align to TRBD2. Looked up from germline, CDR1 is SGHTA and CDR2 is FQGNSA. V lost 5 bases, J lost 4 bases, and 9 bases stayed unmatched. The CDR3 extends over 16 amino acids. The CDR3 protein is CASSLLGSGRYNEQFF. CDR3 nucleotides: TGTGCCAGCAGCCTCCTTGGGAGCGGGAGGTACAATGAGCAGTTCTTC.

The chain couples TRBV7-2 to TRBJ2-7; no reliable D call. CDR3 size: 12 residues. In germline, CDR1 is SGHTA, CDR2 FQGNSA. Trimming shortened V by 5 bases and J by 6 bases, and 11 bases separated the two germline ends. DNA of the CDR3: TGTGCCAGCAGCCGAGCCGCGTTCGAGCAGTACTTC. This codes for CASSRAAFEQYF.

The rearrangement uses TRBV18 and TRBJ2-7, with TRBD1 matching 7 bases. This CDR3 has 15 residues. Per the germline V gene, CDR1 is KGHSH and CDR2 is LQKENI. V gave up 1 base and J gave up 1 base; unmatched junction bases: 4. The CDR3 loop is CASSPRTTGSYEQYF. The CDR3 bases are TGTGCCAGCTCACCACGTACGACAGGGTCCTACGAGCAGTACTTC.

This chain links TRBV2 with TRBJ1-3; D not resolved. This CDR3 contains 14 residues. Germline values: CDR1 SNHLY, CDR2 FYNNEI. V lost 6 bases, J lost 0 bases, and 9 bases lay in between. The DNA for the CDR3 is TGTGCCAGCAGCCCCGGGGTCTCTGGAAACACCATATATTTT. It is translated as CASSPGVSGNTIYF.

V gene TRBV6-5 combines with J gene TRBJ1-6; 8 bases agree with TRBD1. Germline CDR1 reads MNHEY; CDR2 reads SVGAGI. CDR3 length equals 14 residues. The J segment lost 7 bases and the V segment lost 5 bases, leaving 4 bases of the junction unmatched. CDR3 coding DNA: TGTGCCAGCAGTCACAGGGGGGACAATTCACCCCTCCACTTT. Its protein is CASSHRGDNSPLHF.

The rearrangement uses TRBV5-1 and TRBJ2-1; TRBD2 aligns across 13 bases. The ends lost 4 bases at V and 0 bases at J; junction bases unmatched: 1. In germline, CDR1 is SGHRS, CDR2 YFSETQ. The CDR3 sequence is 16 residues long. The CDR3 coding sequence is TGCGCCAGCAGCCGGACTAGCGGGAGCTCCTACAATGAGCAGTTCTTC. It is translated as CASSRTSGSSYNEQFF.

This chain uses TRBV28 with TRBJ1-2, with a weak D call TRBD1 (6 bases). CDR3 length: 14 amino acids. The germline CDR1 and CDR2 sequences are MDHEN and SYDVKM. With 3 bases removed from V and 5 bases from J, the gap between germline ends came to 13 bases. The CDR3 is CASSLRGTRYGYTF. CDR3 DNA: TGTGCCAGCAGTTTGCGGGGGACACGATATGGCTACACCTTC.

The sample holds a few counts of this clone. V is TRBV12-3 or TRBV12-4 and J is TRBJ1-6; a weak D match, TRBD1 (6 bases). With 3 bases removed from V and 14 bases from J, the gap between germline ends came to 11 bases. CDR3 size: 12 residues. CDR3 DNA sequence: TGTGCCAGCAGTTTCCGCCGACAGGCCCTCCACTTT. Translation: CASSFRRQALHF.

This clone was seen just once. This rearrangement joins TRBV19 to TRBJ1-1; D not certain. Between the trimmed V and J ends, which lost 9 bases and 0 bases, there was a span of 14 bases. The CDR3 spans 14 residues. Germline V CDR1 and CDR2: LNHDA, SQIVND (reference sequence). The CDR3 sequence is CASSSRSMNTEAFF. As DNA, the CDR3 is TGTGCCAGCTCCAGTAGGAGCATGAACACTGAAGCTTTCTTT.

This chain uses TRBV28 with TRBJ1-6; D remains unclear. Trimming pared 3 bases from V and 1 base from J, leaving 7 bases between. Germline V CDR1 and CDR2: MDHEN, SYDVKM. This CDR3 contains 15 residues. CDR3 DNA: TGTGCCAGCAGTTTCCCCAGGTCCTATAATTCACCCCTCCACTTT. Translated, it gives CASSFPRSYNSPLHF.